The present T cell receptor (beta chain) was sequenced within a study of blood T cell repertoires in COVID-19. Whole-study context: From the United States, Italy and Spain came samples of acute and convalescent COVID-19.

The CDR3 sequence is 14 residues long. Trimming removed 1 base from V and 4 bases from J, with 11 bases in between. CDR1 is LGHNA, CDR2 YNFKEQ, per germline. Using immunoSEQ multiplex PCR, the repertoire was profiled, and TCRdb retains in-frame clones only, with some absent. The data show roughly 80,000 clones, roughly four fifths seen once. This sequence originates from a human donor in a cohort sampled during active COVID-19. V and J are TRBV4-2 and TRBJ2-7; D is unclear. What was sequenced was peripheral blood. The chain's CDR3 is CASSQGAENYEQYF. The CDR3 DNA is TGTGCCAGCAGCCAAGGGGCAGAGAATTACGAGCAGTACTTC.